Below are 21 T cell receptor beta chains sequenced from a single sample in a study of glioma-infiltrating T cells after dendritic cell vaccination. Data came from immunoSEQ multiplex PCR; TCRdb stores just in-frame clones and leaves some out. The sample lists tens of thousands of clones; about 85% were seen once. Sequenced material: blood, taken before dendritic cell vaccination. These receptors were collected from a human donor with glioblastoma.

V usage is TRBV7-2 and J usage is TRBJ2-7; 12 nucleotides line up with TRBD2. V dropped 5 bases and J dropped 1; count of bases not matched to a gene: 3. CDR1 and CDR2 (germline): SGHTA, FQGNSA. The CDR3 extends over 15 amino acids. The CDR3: CASSPTSGGSYEQYF. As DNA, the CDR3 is TGTGCCAGCAGCCCGACTAGCGGGGGATCCTACGAGCAGTACTTC.

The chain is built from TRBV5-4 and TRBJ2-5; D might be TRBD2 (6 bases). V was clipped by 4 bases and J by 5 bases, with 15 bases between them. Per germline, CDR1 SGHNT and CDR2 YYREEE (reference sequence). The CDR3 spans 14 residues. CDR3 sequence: CASSPGPGEETQYF. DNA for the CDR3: TGTGCCAGCAGCCCCGGGCCGGGGGAGGAGACCCAGTACTTC.

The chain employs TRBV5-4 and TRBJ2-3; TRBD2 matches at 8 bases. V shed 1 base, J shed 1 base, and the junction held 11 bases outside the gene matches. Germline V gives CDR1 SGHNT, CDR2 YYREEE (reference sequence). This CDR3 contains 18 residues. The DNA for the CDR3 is TGTGCCAGCAGCTTGAGGGCGGGGGGCCTTGTAGGCACAGATACGCAGTATTTT. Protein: CASSLRAGGLVGTDTQYF. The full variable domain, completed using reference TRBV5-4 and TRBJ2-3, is ETGVTQSPTHLIKTRGQQVTLRCSSQSGHNTVSWYQQALGQGPQFIFQYYREEENGRGNFPPRFSGLQFPNYSSELNVNALELDDSALYLCASSLRAGGLVGTDTQYFGPGTRLTVL.

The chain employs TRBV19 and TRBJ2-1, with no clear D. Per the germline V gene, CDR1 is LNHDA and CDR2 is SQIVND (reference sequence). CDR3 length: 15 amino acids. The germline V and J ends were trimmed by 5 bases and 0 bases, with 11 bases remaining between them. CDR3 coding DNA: TGTGCCAGTAGTCTTACTCGGAGCTCCTACAATGAGCAGTTCTTC. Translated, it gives CASSLTRSSYNEQFF.

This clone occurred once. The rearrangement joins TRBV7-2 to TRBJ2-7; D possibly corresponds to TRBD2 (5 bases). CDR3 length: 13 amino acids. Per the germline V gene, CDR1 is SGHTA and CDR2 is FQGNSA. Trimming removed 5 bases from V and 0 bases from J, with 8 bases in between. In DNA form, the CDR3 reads TGTGCCAGCAGCCTTAGCGTCTCCTACGAGCAGTACTTC. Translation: CASSLSVSYEQYF.

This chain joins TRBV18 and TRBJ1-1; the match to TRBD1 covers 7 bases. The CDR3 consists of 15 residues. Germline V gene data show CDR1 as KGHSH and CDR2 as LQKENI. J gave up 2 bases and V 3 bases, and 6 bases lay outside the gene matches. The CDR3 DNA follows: TGTGCCAGCTCACCTGTCGGGACAGTCAACACTGAAGCTTTCTTT. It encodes CASSPVGTVNTEAFF.

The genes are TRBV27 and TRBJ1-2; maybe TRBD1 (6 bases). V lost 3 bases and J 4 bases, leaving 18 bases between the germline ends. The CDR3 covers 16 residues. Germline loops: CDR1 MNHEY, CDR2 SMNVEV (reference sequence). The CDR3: CASSFLGGAKVYGYTF. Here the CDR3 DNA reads TGTGCCAGCAGTTTCTTGGGGGGGGCCAAGGTCTATGGCTACACCTTC.

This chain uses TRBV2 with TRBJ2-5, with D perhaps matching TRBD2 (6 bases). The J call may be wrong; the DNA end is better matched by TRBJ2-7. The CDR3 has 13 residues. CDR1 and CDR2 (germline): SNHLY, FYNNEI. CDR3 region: CARRRVRGTEQYF. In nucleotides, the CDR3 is TGTGCCAGAAGGAGGGTGCGCGGGACCGAGCAGTACTTC.

In DNA, the CDR3 is TGTGCCAGCAGCCTACAGGGGGCCGGGGCCACTGAAGCTTTCTTT. This sequence encodes CASSLQGAGATEAFF. The rearrangement uses TRBV7-2 and TRBJ1-1, with 9 bases fitting TRBD1. Trimming took 5 bases from V and 4 from J; bases not matched to a gene: 8. This CDR3 has 15 amino acids. Per germline, CDR1 SGHTA and CDR2 FQGNSA.

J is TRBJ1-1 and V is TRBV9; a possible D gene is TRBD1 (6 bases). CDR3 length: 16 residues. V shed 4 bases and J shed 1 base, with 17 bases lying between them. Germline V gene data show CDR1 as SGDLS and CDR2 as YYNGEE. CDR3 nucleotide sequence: TGTGCCAGCAGCCTTGACAGGAGAGCTGGGAACACTGAAGCTTTCTTT. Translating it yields CASSLDRRAGNTEAFF. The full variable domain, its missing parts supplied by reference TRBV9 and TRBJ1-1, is DSGVTQTPKHLITATGQRVTLRCSPRSGDLSVYWYQQSLDQGLQFLIQYYNGEERAKGNILERFSAQQFPDLHSELNLSSLELGDSALYFCASSLDRRAGNTEAFFGQGTRLTVV.

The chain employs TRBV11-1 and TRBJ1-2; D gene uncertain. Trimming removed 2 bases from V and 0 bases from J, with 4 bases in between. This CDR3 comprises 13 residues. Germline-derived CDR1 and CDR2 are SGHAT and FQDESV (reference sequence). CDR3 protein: CASSLFANYGYTF. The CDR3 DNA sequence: TGTGCCAGCAGCTTATTCGCTAACTATGGCTACACCTTC.

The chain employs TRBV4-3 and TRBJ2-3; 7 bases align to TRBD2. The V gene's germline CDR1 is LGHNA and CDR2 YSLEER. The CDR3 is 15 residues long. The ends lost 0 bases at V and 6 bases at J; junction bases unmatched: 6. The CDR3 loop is CASSQDKGGVDTQYF. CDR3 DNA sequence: TGCGCCAGCAGCCAAGATAAGGGAGGGGTCGATACGCAGTATTTT.

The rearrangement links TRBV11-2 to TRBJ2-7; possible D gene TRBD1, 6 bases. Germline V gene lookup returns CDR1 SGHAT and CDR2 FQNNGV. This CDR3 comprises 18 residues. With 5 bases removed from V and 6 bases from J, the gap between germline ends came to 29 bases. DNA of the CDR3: TGTGCCAGCAGCACCCGCCAAGGACAGTTGACGGGAAGGGGCGAGCAGTACTTC. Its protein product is CASSTRQGQLTGRGEQYF.

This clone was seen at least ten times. CDR3 protein: CASSGAGGGIYEQYF. CDR3 coding DNA: TGTGCCAGTAGTGGAGCGGGGGGCGGGATATACGAGCAGTACTTC. The chain joins TRBV19 to TRBJ2-7; 9 bases line up with TRBD2. V lost 5 bases and J lost 4; bases outside the gene matches: 9. The CDR3 is 15 residues long. In germline, CDR1 is LNHDA, CDR2 SQIVND (reference sequence).

CDR3 protein: CASSRQGDYGYTF. Here the CDR3 DNA reads TGTGCCAGCAGCCGCCAGGGTGACTATGGCTACACCTTC. V gene TRBV11-2 combines with J gene TRBJ1-2; perhaps TRBD1 as D (5 bases). The V end was cut by 5 bases, the J end by 3 bases, with 10 bases between. The CDR3 is 13 amino acids. CDR1 is SGHAT and CDR2 is FQNNGV in the germline V gene.

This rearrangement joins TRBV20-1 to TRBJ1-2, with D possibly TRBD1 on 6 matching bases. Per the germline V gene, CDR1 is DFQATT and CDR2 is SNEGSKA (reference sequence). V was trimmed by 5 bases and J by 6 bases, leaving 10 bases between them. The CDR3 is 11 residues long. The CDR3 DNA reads TGCAGTGCTCCTGGACAGAATGGCTACACCTTC. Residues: CSAPGQNGYTF.

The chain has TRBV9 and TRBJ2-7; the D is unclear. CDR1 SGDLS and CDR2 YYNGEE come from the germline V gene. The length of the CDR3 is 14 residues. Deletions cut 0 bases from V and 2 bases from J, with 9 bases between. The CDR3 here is CASSVGDTAYEQYF. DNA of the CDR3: TGTGCCAGCAGCGTAGGAGACACAGCCTACGAGCAGTACTTC.

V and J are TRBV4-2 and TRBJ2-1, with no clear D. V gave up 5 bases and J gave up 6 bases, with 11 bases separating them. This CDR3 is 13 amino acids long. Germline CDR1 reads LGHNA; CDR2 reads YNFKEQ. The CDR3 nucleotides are TGTGCCAGCAGCAGCATTATAAGCAATGAGCAGTTCTTC. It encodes CASSSIISNEQFF.

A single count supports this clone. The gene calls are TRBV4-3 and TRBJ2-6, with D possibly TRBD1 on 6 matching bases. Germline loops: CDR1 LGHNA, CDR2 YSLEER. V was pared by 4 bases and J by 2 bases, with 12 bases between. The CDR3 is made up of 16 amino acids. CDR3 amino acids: CASSLQHRAGANVLTF. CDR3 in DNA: TGCGCCAGCAGCCTACAACACAGGGCTGGGGCCAACGTCCTGACTTTC.

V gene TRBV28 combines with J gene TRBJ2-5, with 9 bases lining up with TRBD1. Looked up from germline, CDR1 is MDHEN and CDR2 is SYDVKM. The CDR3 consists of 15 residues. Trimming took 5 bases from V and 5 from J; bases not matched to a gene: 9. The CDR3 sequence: CASSTGTGIFETQYF. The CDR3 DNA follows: TGTGCCAGCAGTACGGGGACAGGGATTTTTGAGACCCAGTACTTC.

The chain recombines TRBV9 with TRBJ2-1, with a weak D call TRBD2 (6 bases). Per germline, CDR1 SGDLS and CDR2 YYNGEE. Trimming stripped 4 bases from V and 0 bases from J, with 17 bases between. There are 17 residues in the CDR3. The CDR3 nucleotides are TGTGCCAGCAGCCATCAAATGCTAGCGAGCTCCTACAATGAGCAGTTCTTC. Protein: CASSHQMLASSYNEQFF.